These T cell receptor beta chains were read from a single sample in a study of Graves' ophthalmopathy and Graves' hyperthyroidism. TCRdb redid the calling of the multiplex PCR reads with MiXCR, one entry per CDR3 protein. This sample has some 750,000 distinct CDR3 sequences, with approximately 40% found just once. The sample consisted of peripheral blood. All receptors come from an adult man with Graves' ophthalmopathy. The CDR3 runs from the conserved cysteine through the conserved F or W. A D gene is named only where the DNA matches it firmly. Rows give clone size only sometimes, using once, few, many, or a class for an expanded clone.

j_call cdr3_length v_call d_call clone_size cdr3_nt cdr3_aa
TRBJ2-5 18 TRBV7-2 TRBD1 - TGCGCCAGCAGCTTACGAACCACCGGGACAGGGGGCTTGGAGACCCAGTACTTC CASSLRTTGTGGLETQYF
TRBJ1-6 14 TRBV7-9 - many TGTGCCAGCAGCTCAAGGGGGAATTGGTCACCCCTCCACTTT CASSSRGNWSPLHF
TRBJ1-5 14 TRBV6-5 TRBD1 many TGTGCCAGCAGTTACGACAGGGGGAATCAGCCCCAGCATTTT CASSYDRGNQPQHF
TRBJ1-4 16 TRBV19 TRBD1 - TGTGCCAGTAGTATCGGCTACAGGGGCGAAGGGGAAAAACTGTTTTTT CASSIGYRGEGEKLFF
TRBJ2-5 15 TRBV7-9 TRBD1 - TGTGCCAGCAGCTACCGACAGGGATACCAAGAGACCCAGTACTTC CASSYRQGYQETQYF
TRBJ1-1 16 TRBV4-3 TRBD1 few TGCGCCAGCAGCCAAGGCCAGGACAGGGAGCGGACTGAAGCTTTCTTT CASSQGQDRERTEAFF
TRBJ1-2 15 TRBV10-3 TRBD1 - TGTGCCTCCCGGGACAGGGTCGGGGGTAGCTATGGCTACACCTTC CASRDRVGGSYGYTF
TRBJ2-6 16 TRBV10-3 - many TGTGCCAGCGGGACAGCCCTTTTTTCTGGGGCCAACGTCCTGACTTTC CASGTALFSGANVLTF
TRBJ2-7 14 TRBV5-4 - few TGTGCCAGCAGCTTGGCAGTTCTCTCCTACGAGCAGTACTTC CASSLAVLSYEQYF
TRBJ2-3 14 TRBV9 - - TGTGCCAGCAGCGTATATGACAACACAGATACGCAGTATTTT CASSVYDNTDTQYF
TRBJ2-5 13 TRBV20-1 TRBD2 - TGCAGTGCGGATAGGACTAGCGGCGCGACCCAGTACTTC CSADRTSGATQYF
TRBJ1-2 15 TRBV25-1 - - TGTGCCAGCAGCACTCGAATGGGACTGAGCTATGGCTACACCTTC CASSTRMGLSYGYTF
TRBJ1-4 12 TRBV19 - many TGTGCCAGTAGGGACATGCTTGAAAAACTGTTTTTT CASRDMLEKLFF
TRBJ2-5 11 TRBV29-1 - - TGCAGCCGTATGGGAGTGGAGACCCAGTACTTC CSRMGVETQYF
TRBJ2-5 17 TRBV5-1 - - TGTGCCAGCAGCCCCTCCGGGGCGCCCCCACCGGAGGAGACCCAGTACTTC CASSPSGAPPPEETQYF
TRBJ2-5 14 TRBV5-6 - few TGTGCCAGCAGTCGAATTCGCGCACCAGAGACCCAGTACTTC CASSRIRAPETQYF
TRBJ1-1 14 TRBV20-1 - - TGCAGTGCTAGAGTTTCAGGGCCGAACACTGAAGCTTTCTTT CSARVSGPNTEAFF
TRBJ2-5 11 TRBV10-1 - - TGCGCCAGCAGTGAGGGAGAGGCCCAGTACTTC CASSEGEAQYF
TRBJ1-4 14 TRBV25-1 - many TGTGCCAGCAGGGAAACAGGGAATAATGAAAAACTGTTTTTT CASRETGNNEKLFF
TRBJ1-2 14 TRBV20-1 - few TGCAGTGCTAGACCTCGCCGAGCCTCGGGTGGCTACACCTTC CSARPRRASGGYTF
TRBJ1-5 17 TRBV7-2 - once TGTGCCAGCAGCTTAGCGCCAGGCCGGGGACAAAATCAGCCCCAGCATTTT CASSLAPGRGQNQPQHF
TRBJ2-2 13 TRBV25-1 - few TGTGCCTGGAGTGGATCAGGTGCCGGGGAGCTGTTTTTT CAWSGSGAGELFF
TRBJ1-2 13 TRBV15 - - TGTGCCACCAGCAGAGAAACGGTCTCTGGCTACACCTTC CATSRETVSGYTF
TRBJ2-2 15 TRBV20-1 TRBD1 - TGCAGTGCTGTACCGGGACAGAAATTTCCCGGGGAGCTGTTTTTT CSAVPGQKFPGELFF
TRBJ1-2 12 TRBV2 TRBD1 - TGTGCCAGCAGCCGTCGGACAGGGGAGTACACCTTC CASSRRTGEYTF
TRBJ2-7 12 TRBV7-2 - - TGTGCCAGCAGTCCAGGGGTCCACGAGCAGTACTTC CASSPGVHEQYF
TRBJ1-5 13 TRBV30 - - TGTGCCTGGAGTTTCAATGGCGATCAGCCCCAGCATTTT CAWSFNGDQPQHF
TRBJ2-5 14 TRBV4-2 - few TGTGCCAGCAGCCACGGACGGACGGAAGAGACCCAGTACTTC CASSHGRTEETQYF
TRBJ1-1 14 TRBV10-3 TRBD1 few TGTGCCAGCAGGGAGGACAGGGGGCGAACTGAAGCTTTCTTT CASREDRGRTEAFF
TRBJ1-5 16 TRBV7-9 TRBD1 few TGTGCCAGCAGCCCAACAGGGGGGGTGAACAATCAGCCCCAGCATTTT CASSPTGGVNNQPQHF
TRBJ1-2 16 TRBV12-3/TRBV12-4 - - TGTGCCAGCGCCCTTGGGCCTGGTTCCCTTCTTTATGGCTACACCTTC CASALGPGSLLYGYTF
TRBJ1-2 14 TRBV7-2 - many TGTGCCAGCAGCTTAGCCGGAGGGAACTATGGCTACACCTTC CASSLAGGNYGYTF
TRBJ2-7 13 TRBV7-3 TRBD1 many TGTGCCAGCAGCCCAAGACAGGGAAGCGAGCAGTACTTC CASSPRQGSEQYF
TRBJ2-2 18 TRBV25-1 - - TGTGCCAGCAGCCTCAAAAGCCCAGGGTTCGCGAACACCGGGGAGCTGTTTTTT CASSLKSPGFANTGELFF
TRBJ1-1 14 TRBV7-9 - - TGTGCCAGCAGCTTAGATCGTTACAGGGCAGAAGCTTTCTTT CASSLDRYRAEAFF
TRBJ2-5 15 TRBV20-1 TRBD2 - TGCAGTGCTAGAGATTGGCGGGAGGCGCAGGGGACCCAGTACTTC CSARDWREAQGTQYF
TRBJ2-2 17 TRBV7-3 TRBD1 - TGTGCCAGCAGCTTAATTCAGGGACAGGCTATTACCGGGGAGCTGTTTTTT CASSLIQGQAITGELFF
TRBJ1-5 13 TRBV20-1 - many TGCAGTGCTAGTATCGGAAGCAATCAGCCCCAGCATTTT CSASIGSNQPQHF
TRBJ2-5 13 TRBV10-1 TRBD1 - TGCGCCAGCAGTAAGGACAGGGAAGAGACCCAGTACTTC CASSKDREETQYF
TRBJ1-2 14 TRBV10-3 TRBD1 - TGTGCCAGCAGTAGGACAGGGGGGGACCTGGGCTACACCTTC CASSRTGGDLGYTF
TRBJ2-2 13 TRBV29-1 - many TGCAGCGGCGGGACGGACTACACCGGGGAGCTGTTTTTT CSGGTDYTGELFF
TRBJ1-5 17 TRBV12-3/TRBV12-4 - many TGTGCCAGCACCCAGTGCGCCGGGGGGGAGGAGTTGTCGCCCCAGCATTTT CASTQCAGGEELSPQHF
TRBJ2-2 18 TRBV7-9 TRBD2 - TGTGCCAGCAGCCCGACCTGGACTAGCCACACGAACACCGGGGAGCTGTTTTTT CASSPTWTSHTNTGELFF
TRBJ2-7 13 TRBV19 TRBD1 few TGTGCCAGTAGTCAAAACAGGGGGAGCGAGCAGTACTTC CASSQNRGSEQYF
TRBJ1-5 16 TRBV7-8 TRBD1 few TGTGCCAGCAGCTCAGGAGGGACAGTCGGGAATCAGCCCCAGCATTTT CASSSGGTVGNQPQHF
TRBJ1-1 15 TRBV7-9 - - TGTGCCAGCAGCTTAACCGGGGGGGCGCGCACTGAAGCTTTCTTT CASSLTGGARTEAFF
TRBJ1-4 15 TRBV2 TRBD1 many TGTGCCAGCAGTGAAATAGGACAGGGGAATGAAAAACTGTTTTTT CASSEIGQGNEKLFF
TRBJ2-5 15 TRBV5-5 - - TGTGCCACTTATTTACCGGGAGAGGGCCAAGAGACCCAGTACTTC CATYLPGEGQETQYF
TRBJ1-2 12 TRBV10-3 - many TGTGCCATCGCCAGAAATAACTATGGCTACACCTTC CAIARNNYGYTF
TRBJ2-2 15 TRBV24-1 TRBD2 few TGTGCCACCAGTGACCCCGGGGGGGTCGCCGGGGAGCTGTTTTTT CATSDPGGVAGELFF
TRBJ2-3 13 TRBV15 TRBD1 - TGTGCCACCAGAACAGGGGGCACAGATACGCAGTATTTT CATRTGGTDTQYF
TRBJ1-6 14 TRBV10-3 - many TGTGCCATCAGTGAAGGAGGGGCTAATTCACCCCTCCACTTT CAISEGGANSPLHF
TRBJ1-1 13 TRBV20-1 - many TGCAGTGCTAGAGCCCCCGGGGGCACTGAAGCTTTCTTT CSARAPGGTEAFF
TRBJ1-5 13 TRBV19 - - TGTGCCAGTAGTATATACGGCAATCAGCCCCAGCATTTT CASSIYGNQPQHF
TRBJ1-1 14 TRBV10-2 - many TGCGCCAGCAGTGAAGTAGGCAGTAACACTGAAGCTTTCTTT CASSEVGSNTEAFF
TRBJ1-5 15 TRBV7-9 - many TGTGCCAGCAGCTTAGAGGGGGGTAGCAATCAGCCCCAGCATTTT CASSLEGGSNQPQHF